One and the same sample provided the 21 T cell receptor beta chains below, sequenced in a study of shared clonotypes between healthy human individuals. The protocol was immunoSEQ multiplex PCR, while the TCRdb copy is restricted to in-frame clones and leaves out a portion. The profile shows about 2.3 million clones, 92% of them singletons. Sequenced: naive CD4+ T cells from PBMCs. Stated subset: CD45RA+ positively selected. These receptors were obtained from a man younger than 35 in good health. Some clones in this sample may be carry-over from other donors' samples.

CDR3 sequence (DNA): TGTGCCAGCAGCCCGGAGGTCTTCAGGGGGAACACCGGGGAGCTGTTTTTT. Amino acid sequence: CASSPEVFRGNTGELFF. This chain uses TRBV7-3 with TRBJ2-2, with a possible D match to TRBD1 (6 bases). CDR1 SGHTA and CDR2 FQGTGA come from the germline V gene. V was pared by 5 bases and J by 1 base, with 17 bases between. This CDR3 region has 17 residues.

The genes are TRBV7-9 and TRBJ2-5, with D perhaps being TRBD1 or TRBD2 (5 bases each). This CDR3 spans 14 amino acids. V lost 5 bases to trimming and J lost 3 bases, with 13 bases between them. The V gene's germline CDR1 is SEHNR and CDR2 FQNEAQ (reference sequence). The CDR3 protein is CASSPTRGEETQYF. The CDR3 nucleotides are TGTGCCAGCAGCCCTACCCGAGGGGAAGAGACCCAGTACTTC.

To note about this clone: This same CDR3 is encoded by further DNA sequences in the sample. The V gene is TRBV5-1, the J gene TRBJ2-1; D uncertain. V lost 0 bases and J lost 0, with 7 bases in between. The CDR3 extends over 15 amino acids. Germline V gene lookup returns CDR1 SGHRS and CDR2 YFSETQ. This CDR3 reads CASSLALSSYNEQFF. DNA for the CDR3: TGCGCCAGCAGCTTGGCGCTGAGCTCCTACAATGAGCAGTTCTTC.

This chain joins TRBV18 and TRBJ1-2, with TRBD1 matching 7 bases. The CDR3 is 13 amino acids. V shed 2 bases, J shed 6 bases, and the junction held 3 bases outside the gene matches. Looked up from germline, CDR1 is KGHSH and CDR2 is LQKENI. Here the CDR3 DNA reads TGTGCCAGCTCACCATTCGGACAGGATGGCTACACCTTC. Amino acid sequence: CASSPFGQDGYTF.

The chain recombines TRBV14 with TRBJ2-3, with a weak D call TRBD2 (5 bases). V lost 1 base, J lost 1 base, and 9 bases lay in between. The length of the CDR3 is 15 residues. The germline V gene encodes CDR1 SGHDN and CDR2 FVKESK. CDR3 loop: CASSQVAGGTDTQYF. The CDR3 DNA follows: TGTGCCAGCAGCCAAGTTGCGGGTGGCACAGATACGCAGTATTTT.

This sequence joins TRBV19 and TRBJ2-6; D remains ambiguous. V was pared by 9 bases and J by 2 bases, with 11 bases between. Germline V gene lookup returns CDR1 LNHDA and CDR2 SQIVND (reference sequence). The CDR3 totals 14 residues. This chain's CDR3 is CASQSRTGANVLTF. The CDR3 DNA sequence: TGTGCCAGCCAATCGAGAACTGGGGCCAACGTCCTGACTTTC.

The rearrangement links TRBV7-3 to TRBJ1-2; D ambiguous. Trimming stripped 5 bases from V and 1 base from J, with 17 bases between. Germline V lookup: CDR1 SGHTA, CDR2 FQGTGA. The CDR3 runs 16 residues. CDR3 DNA: TGTGCCAGCAGCCCGGCCCCACGGCAGGATAACTATGGCTACACCTTC. Its translation is CASSPAPRQDNYGYTF.

The chain has TRBV10-3 and TRBJ1-1; 7 nucleotides align to TRBD1. Germline values: CDR1 ENHRY, CDR2 SYGVKD. Losses at the gene ends were 5 bases for V and 0 bases for J; bases not matched to a gene: 12. The CDR3 has 17 amino acids. CDR3 nucleotide sequence: TGTGCCATCAGTTCAACAGGGGAGCGGTTTATGAACACTGAAGCTTTCTTT. Translation: CAISSTGERFMNTEAFF.

A word on this clone: Other DNA sequences in this specimen translate into the identical CDR3. J is TRBJ2-2 and V is TRBV6-5; perhaps TRBD1 as D (5 bases). V lost 2 bases and J 1 base, leaving 5 bases between the germline ends. This CDR3 has 14 residues. Germline CDR1 reads MNHEY; CDR2 reads SVGAGI. The CDR3 loop is CASSYRGNTGELFF. Written as DNA, the CDR3 is TGTGCCAGCAGTTACAGGGGGAACACCGGGGAGCTGTTTTTT.

CDR3 region: CASSSWGQGGTEAFF. CDR3 nucleotides: TGTGCCAGCAGTTCCTGGGGACAGGGAGGCACTGAAGCTTTCTTT. The chain is built from TRBV27 and TRBJ1-1; TRBD1 matches 9 bases. The CDR3 sequence is 15 residues long. V lost 4 bases, J lost 4 bases, and 7 bases stayed unmatched. In germline, CDR1 is MNHEY, CDR2 SMNVEV (reference sequence).

This clone was found once. This chain links TRBV6-6 with TRBJ2-5; the D gene could be TRBD1 or TRBD2 (6 bases each). The CDR3 has 13 residues. The germline V gene has CDR1 MNHNY and CDR2 SVGAGI (reference sequence). The V and J ends lost 4 bases and 5 bases respectively, with 11 bases between them. CDR3: CASSWGAKETQYF. CDR3 sequence (DNA): TGTGCCAGCAGTTGGGGGGCTAAGGAGACCCAGTACTTC.

The chain joins TRBV7-8 to TRBJ1-5, with D possibly TRBD1 on 5 matching bases. This CDR3 has 13 amino acids. The germline V gene encodes CDR1 SGHVS and CDR2 FQNEAQ. V was cut by 3 bases and J by 5 bases, with 8 bases left in between. Written as DNA, the CDR3 is TGTGCCAGCAGCTTGGGGGTGGATCAGCCCCAGCATTTT. It yields the protein CASSLGVDQPQHF.

DNA of the CDR3: TGTGCCAGCAGGACGGTCAGGGGAGGGAGTGAAAAACTGTTTTTT. It translates to CASRTVRGGSEKLFF. This rearrangement joins TRBV27 to TRBJ1-4, with a tentative D call TRBD1 (6 bases). Germline V gene data show CDR1 as MNHEY and CDR2 as SMNVEV (reference sequence). The CDR3 sequence is 15 residues long. Trimming took off 6 bases at V and 7 bases at J, with 18 bases between the two ends.

The chain uses TRBV4-3 and TRBJ2-5; D is unresolved. With 1 base removed from V and 3 bases from J, the gap between germline ends came to 6 bases. The CDR3 is 13 amino acids. CDR1 is LGHNA, CDR2 YSLEER, per germline. For the CDR3, the DNA is TGCGCCAGCAGCCAAGCGGTGGAAGAGACCCAGTACTTC. Residues: CASSQAVEETQYF.

The chain carries TRBV4-1 and TRBJ2-5, with 11 bases that match TRBD2. The J call may be in error: the DNA end matches TRBJ2-7 better. The length of the CDR3 is 15 residues. The germline CDR1 and CDR2 sequences are MGHRA and YSYEKL. This chain's CDR3 is CASSLGTSGDYEQYF. CDR3 bases: TGCGCCAGCAGCCTCGGGACTAGCGGTGACTACGAGCAGTACTTC.

The table lists this clone with a few counts. The chain is built from TRBV10-3 and TRBJ1-4, with 7 bases lining up with TRBD1. Germline CDR1 is ENHRY and CDR2 is SYGVKD. This CDR3 contains 13 residues. V gave up 10 bases and J gave up 3 bases; unmatched junction bases: 5. The CDR3 DNA sequence: TGTGCCACGACAGGGATGTCTAATGAAAAACTGTTTTTT. The encoded protein is CATTGMSNEKLFF.

The genes are TRBV25-1 and TRBJ2-2; tentatively, D is TRBD1 (6 bases). V gave up 4 bases and J gave up 7 bases, with 16 bases separating them. Germline CDR1 and CDR2: MGHDK and SYGVNS. The CDR3 is 15 residues long. The chain's CDR3 is CASSVGDTHFGELFF. DNA of the CDR3: TGTGCCAGCAGTGTGGGGGACACACACTTCGGGGAGCTGTTTTTT.

This rearrangement joins TRBV5-1 to TRBJ2-5, with no clear D. CDR3 length: 13 residues. V lost 4 bases and J 1 base, leaving 8 bases between the germline ends. Germline CDR1 and CDR2: SGHRS and YFSETQ. The CDR3 region is CASSPYSQETQYF. The DNA for the CDR3 is TGCGCCAGCAGCCCCTACAGCCAAGAGACCCAGTACTTC.

The J gene is TRBJ1-3, the V gene TRBV2; 8 nucleotides match TRBD1. CDR3 size: 15 residues. Germline CDR1 reads SNHLY; CDR2 reads FYNNEI. V was pared by 6 bases and J by 3 bases, with 7 bases of the junction left unmatched. The CDR3: CASSRRQGYGNTIYF. CDR3 in DNA: TGTGCCAGCAGCCGAAGACAGGGGTATGGAAACACCATATATTTT.

The chain employs TRBV2 and TRBJ2-5; D assignment may be TRBD1 or TRBD2 (5 bases each). Trimming stripped 3 bases from V and 4 bases from J, with 18 bases between. Looked up from germline, CDR1 is SNHLY and CDR2 is FYNNEI. This CDR3 has 16 residues. CDR3 in DNA: TGTGCCAGCAGTGACTTGATTTATGGGGCGGGAGAGACCCAGTACTTC. As protein: CASSDLIYGAGETQYF.

The chain is built from TRBV28 and TRBJ2-7; TRBD2 matches 9 bases. CDR1 is MDHEN and CDR2 is SYDVKM in the germline V gene. CDR3 length: 16 residues. V trimming: 5 bases; J trimming: 0 bases; junction bases outside the gene matches: 8. The CDR3 reads CASSPGTSHYSYEQYF. CDR3 sequence (DNA): TGTGCCAGCAGTCCGGGGACTAGCCACTACTCCTACGAGCAGTACTTC.